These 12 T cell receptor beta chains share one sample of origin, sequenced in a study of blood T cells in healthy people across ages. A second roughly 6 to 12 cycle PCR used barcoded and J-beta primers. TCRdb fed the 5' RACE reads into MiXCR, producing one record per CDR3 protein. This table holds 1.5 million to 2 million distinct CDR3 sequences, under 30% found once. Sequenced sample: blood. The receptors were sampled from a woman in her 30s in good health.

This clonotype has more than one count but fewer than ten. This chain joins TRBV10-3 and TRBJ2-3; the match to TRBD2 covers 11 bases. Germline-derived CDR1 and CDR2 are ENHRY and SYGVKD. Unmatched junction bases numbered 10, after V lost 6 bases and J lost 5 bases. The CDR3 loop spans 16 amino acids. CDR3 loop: CAIRSTSGSLGDTQYF. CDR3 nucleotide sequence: TGTGCCATCAGGTCTACTAGCGGGAGTTTGGGAGATACGCAGTATTTT.

The CDR3 nucleotides are TGTGCCAGCAGCTTAGATGGTGCATCTCTGCGGGAGGGCAAAAACATTCAGTACTTC. Amino acids: CASSLDGASLREGKNIQYF. The chain combines TRBV7-8 with TRBJ2-4; 9 bases are a match to TRBD2. Trimming at V came to 1 base and at J to 3 bases, leaving 13 bases not matched to a gene. Germline V gene data show CDR1 as SGHVS and CDR2 as FQNEAQ. The CDR3 runs to 19 residues. Complete variable domain (other parts from reference TRBV7-8 and TRBJ2-4): GAGVSQSPRYKVAKRGQDVALRCDPISGHVSLFWYQQALGQGPEFLTYFQNEAQLDKSGLPSDRFFAERPEGSVSTLKIQRTQQEDSAVYLCASSLDGASLREGKNIQYFGAGTRLSVL.

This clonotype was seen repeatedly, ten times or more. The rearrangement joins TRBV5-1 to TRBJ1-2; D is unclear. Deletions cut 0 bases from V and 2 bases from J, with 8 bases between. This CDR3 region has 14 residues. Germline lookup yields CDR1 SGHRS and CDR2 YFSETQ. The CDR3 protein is CASSLDSFNYGYTF. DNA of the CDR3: TGCGCCAGCAGCTTGGACAGCTTCAACTATGGCTACACCTTC.

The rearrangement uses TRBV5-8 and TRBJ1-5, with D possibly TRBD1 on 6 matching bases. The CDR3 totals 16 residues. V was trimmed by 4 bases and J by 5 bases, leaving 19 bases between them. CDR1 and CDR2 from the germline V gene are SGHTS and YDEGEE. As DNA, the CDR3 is TGTGCCAGCAGCCGACGGGAATTCAGGGGAGATCAGCCCCAGCATTTT. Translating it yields CASSRREFRGDQPQHF.

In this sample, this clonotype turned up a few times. The CDR3 loop is CASSLVRLAGPQETQYF. For the CDR3, the DNA is TGTGCCAGCAGCTTAGTTCGACTAGCGGGACCCCAAGAGACCCAGTACTTC. The chain carries TRBV7-2 and TRBJ2-5, with TRBD2 identical over 11 bases. V shed 1 base, J shed 1 base, and the junction held 5 bases outside the gene matches. Per the germline V gene, CDR1 is SGHTA and CDR2 is FQGNSA. The CDR3 runs to 17 residues.

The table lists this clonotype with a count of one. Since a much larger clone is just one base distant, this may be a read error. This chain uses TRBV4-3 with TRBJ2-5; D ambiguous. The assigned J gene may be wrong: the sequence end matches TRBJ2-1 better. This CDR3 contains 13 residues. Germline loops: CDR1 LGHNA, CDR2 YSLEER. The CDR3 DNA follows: TGCGCCAGCAGCCAAGATCATGCAGAGACCCAGTTCTTC. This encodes CASSQDHAETQFF.

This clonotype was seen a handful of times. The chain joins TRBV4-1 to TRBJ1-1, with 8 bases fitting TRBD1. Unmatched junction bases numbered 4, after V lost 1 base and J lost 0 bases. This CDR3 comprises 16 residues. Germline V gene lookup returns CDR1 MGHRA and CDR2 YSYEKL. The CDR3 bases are TGCGCCAGCAGCCAAGGCTCGGACAGGGTGAACACTGAAGCTTTCTTT. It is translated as CASSQGSDRVNTEAFF.

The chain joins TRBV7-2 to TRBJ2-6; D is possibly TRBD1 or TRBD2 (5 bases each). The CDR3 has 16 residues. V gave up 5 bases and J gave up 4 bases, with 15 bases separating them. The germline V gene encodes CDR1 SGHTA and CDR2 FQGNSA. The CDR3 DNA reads TGTGCCAGCAGCACCGAGGGGAGCTCGGGGGCCAACGTCCTGACTTTC. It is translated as CASSTEGSSGANVLTF.

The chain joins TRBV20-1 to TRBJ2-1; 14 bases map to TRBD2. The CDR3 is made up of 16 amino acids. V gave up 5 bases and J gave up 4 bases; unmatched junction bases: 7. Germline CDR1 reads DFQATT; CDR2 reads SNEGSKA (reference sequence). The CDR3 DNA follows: TGCAGTGCTGACTCCGGGACTAGCGGGAGTTACAATGAGCAGTTCTTC. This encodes CSADSGTSGSYNEQFF.

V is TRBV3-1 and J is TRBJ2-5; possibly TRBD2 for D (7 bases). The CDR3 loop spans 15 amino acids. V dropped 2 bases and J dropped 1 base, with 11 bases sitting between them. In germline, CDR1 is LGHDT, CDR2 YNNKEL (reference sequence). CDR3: CASSQRGGGQETQYF. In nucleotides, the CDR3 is TGTGCCAGCAGCCAAAGAGGGGGGGGCCAAGAGACCCAGTACTTC.

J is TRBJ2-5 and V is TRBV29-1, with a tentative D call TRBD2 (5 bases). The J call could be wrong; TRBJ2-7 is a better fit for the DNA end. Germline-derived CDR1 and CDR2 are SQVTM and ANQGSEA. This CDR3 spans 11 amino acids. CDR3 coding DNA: TGCAGCGTTCACTACGAGGGCGAGCAGTACTTC. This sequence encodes CSVHYEGEQYF.

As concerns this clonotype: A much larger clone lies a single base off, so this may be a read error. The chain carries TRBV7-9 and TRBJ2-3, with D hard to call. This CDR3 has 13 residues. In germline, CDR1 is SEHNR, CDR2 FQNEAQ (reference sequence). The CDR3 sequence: CPSSRSPGDTQYF. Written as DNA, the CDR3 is TGTCCCAGCAGCCGAAGTCCGGGAGATACGCAGTATTTT.